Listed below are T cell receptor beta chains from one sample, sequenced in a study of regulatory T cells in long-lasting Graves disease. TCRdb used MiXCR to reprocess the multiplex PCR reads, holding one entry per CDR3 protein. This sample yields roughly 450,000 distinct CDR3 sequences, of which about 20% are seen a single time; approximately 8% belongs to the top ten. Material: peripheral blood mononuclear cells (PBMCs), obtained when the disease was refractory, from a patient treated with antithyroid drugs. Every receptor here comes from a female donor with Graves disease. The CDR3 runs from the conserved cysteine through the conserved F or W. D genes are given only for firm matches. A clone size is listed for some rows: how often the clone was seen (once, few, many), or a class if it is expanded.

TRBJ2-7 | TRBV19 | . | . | CASSYQPQETYEQYF | TGTGCCAGTAGTTATCAACCGCAGGAGACCTACGAGCAGTACTTC
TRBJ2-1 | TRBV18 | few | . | CASSPIGRTNEQFF | TGTGCCAGCTCACCGATTGGGCGGACGAATGAGCAGTTCTTC
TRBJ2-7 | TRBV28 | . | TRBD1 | CASSVGTGNSYEQYF | TGTGCCAGCAGCGTTGGGACAGGCAATTCCTACGAGCAGTACTTC
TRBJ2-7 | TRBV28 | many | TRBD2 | CASSLGGEQYF | TGTGCCAGCAGCTTGGGGGGGGAGCAGTACTTC
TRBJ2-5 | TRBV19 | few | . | CASSAEETQYF | TGTGCCAGTAGTGCTGAAGAGACCCAGTACTTC
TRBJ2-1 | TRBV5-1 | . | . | CASSWGGTGANEQFF | TGCGCCAGCAGCTGGGGTGGGACGGGAGCCAATGAGCAGTTCTTC
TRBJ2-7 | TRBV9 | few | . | CASSGPTGYEQYF | TGTGCCAGCAGCGGTCCGACCGGCTACGAGCAGTACTTC
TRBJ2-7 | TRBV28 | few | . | CASSSGLTLRYEQYF | TGTGCCAGCAGCTCCGGTCTCACCCTGCGCTACGAGCAGTACTTC
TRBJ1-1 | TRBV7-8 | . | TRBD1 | CASSLARTGVPEAFF | TGTGCCAGCAGCTTAGCGCGGACAGGGGTCCCTGAAGCTTTCTTT
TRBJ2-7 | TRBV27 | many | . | CASSFGLNRGEQYF | TGTGCCAGCAGTTTCGGGCTGAATCGGGGCGAGCAGTACTTC
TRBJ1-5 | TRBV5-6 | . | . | CASSMGLNQPQHF | TGTGCCAGCAGCATGGGACTTAATCAGCCCCAGCATTTT
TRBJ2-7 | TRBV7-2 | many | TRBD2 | CASSWGLASEQYF | TGTGCCAGCAGCTGGGGACTAGCAAGCGAGCAGTACTTC
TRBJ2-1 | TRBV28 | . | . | CASRGAVGSSYNEQFF | TGTGCCAGCAGAGGGGCAGTTGGGAGCTCCTACAATGAGCAGTTCTTC
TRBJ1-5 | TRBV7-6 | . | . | CASSLKPEGQPQHF | TGTGCCAGCAGCCTCAAACCCGAGGGTCAGCCCCAGCATTTT
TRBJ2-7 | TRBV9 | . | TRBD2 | CASSPQKGLAGGEQYF | TGTGCCAGCAGCCCACAAAAAGGACTAGCGGGAGGAGAGCAGTACTTC